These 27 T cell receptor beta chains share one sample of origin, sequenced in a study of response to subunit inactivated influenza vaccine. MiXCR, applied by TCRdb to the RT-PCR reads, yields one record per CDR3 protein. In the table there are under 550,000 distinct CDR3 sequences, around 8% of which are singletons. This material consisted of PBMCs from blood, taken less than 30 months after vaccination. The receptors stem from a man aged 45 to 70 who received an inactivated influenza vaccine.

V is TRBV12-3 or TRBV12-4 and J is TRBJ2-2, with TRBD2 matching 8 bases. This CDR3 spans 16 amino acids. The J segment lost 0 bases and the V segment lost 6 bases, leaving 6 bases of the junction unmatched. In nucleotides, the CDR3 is TGTGCCAGCAGAGGGAGCGGGAGTTCGAACACCGGGGAGCTGTTTTTT. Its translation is CASRGSGSSNTGELFF.

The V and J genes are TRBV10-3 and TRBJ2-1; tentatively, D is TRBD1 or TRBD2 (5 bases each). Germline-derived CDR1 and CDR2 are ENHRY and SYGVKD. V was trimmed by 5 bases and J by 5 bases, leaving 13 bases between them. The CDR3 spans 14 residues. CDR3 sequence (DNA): TGTGCCATCAGTCCGGTCGGGGCAGACAATGAGCAGTTCTTC. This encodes CAISPVGADNEQFF.

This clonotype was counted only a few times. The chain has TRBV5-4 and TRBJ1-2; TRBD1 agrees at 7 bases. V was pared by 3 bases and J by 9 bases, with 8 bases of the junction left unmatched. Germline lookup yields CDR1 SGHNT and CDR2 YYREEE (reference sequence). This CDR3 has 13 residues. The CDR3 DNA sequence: TGTGCCAGCAGCTCGGACAGGAACGGACGCTACACCTTC. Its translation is CASSSDRNGRYTF.

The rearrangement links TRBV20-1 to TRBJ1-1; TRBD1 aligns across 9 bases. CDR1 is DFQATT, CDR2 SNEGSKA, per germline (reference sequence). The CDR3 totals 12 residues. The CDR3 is CSTGGPNTEAFF. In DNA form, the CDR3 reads TGCAGCACAGGGGGCCCGAACACTGAAGCTTTCTTT.

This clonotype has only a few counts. This CDR3 reads CASSQQGLRQETQYF. CDR3 sequence (DNA): TGTGCCAGCAGCCAACAGGGACTGCGACAAGAGACCCAGTACTTC. The chain combines TRBV28 with TRBJ2-5; tentatively, D is TRBD1 or TRBD2 (6 bases each). CDR1 and CDR2 (germline): MDHEN, SYDVKM. V was clipped by 6 bases and J by 2 bases, with 16 bases between them. This CDR3 has 15 amino acids. Full variable domain (outside the CDR3, taken from reference TRBV28 and TRBJ2-5): DVKVTQSSRYLVKRTGEKVFLECVQDMDHENMFWYRQDPGLGLRLIYFSYDVKMKEKGDIPEGYSVSREKKERFSLILESASTNQTSMYLCASSQQGLRQETQYFGPGTRLLVL.

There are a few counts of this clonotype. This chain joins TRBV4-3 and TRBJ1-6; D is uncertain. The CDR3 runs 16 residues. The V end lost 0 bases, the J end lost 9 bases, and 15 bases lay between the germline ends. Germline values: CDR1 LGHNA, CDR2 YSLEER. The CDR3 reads CASSQEARWEGSPLHF. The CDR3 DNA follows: TGCGCCAGCAGCCAAGAGGCCAGATGGGAGGGTTCACCCCTCCACTTT.

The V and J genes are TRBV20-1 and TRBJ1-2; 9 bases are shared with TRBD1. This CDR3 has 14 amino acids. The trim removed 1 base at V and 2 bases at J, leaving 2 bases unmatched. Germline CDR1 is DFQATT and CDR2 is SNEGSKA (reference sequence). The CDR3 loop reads CSARGTGVNYGYTF. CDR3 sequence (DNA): TGCAGTGCTAGAGGGACAGGGGTAAACTATGGCTACACCTTC.

CDR3 in amino acids: CASSHTSGGYYNEQFF. CDR3 DNA: TGCGCCAGCAGCCACACTAGCGGGGGGTATTACAATGAGCAGTTCTTC. The chain employs TRBV4-1 and TRBJ2-1, with TRBD2 identical over 12 bases. This CDR3 has 16 amino acids. J was trimmed by 4 bases and V by 3 bases; bases with no gene match: 4. Germline CDR1 reads MGHRA; CDR2 reads YSYEKL.

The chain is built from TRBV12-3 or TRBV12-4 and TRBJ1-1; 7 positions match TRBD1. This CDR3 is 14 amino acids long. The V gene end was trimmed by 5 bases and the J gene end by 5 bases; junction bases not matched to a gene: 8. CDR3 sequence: CASSLGTAGTEAFF. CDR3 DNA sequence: TGTGCCAGCAGTCTGGGGACAGCTGGGACTGAAGCTTTCTTT.

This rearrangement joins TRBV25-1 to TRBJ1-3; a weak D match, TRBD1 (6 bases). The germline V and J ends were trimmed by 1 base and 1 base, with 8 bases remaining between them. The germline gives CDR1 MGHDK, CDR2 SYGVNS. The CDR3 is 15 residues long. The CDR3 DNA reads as TGTGCCAGCAGTGAATCAGGGGTATCTGGAAACACCATATATTTT. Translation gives CASSESGVSGNTIYF. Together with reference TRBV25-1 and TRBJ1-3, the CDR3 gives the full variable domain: EADIYQTPRYLVIGTGKKITLECSQTMGHDKMYWYQQDPGMELHLIHYSYGVNSTEKGDLSSESTVSRIRTEHFPLTLESARPSHTSQYLCASSESGVSGNTIYFGEGSWLTVV.

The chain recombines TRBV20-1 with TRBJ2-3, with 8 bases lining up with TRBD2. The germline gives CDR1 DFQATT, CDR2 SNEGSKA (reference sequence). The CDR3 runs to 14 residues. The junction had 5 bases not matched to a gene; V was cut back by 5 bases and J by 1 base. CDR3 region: CSAPRRGGTDTQYF. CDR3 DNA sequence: TGCAGTGCTCCCCGGCGGGGGGGCACAGATACGCAGTATTTT.

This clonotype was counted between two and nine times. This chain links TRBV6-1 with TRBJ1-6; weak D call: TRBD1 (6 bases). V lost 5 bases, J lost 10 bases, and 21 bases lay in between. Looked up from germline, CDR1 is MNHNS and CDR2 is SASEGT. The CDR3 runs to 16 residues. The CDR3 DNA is TGTGCCAGCAGTCCACAGGGCGGGGGAATAGGATCACCCCTCCACTTT. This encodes CASSPQGGGIGSPLHF.

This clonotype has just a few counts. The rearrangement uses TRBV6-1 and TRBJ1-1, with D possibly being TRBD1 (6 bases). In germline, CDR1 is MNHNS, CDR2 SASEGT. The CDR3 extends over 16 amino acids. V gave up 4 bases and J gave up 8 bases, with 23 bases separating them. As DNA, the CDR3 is TGTGCCAGCAGTGTAGAGGGGGTAAGCGCGGGACTCGAAGCTTTCTTT. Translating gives CASSVEGVSAGLEAFF.

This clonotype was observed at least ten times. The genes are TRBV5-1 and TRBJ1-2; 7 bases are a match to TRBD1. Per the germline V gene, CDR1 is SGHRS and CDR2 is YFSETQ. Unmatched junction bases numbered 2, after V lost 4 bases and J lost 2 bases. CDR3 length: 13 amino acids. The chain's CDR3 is CASSETGNYGYTF. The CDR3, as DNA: TGCGCCAGCAGCGAGACAGGGAACTATGGCTACACCTTC. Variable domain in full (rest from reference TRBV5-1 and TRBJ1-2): KAGVTQTPRYLIKTRGQQVTLSCSPISGHRSVSWYQQTPGQGLQFLFEYFSETQRNKGNFPGRFSGRQFSNSRSEMNVSTLELGDSALYLCASSETGNYGYTFGSGTRLTVV.

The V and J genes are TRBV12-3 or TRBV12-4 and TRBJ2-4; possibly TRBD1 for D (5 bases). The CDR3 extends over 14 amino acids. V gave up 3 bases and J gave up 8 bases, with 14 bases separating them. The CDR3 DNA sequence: TGTGCCAGCAGTTTCAGGGCAGGTGGAGACATTCAGTACTTC. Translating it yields CASSFRAGGDIQYF.

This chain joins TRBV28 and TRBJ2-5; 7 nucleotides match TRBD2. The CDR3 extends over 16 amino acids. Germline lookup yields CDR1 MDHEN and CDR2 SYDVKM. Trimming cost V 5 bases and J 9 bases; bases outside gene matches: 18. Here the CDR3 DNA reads TGTGCCAGCAGTAAACCGGGACTACCTTTTAGTTCGGCCCAGTACTTC. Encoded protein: CASSKPGLPFSSAQYF.

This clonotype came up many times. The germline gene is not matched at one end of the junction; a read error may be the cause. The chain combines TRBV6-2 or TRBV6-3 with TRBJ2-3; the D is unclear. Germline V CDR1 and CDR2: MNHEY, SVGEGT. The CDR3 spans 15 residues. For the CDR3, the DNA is TGTGCCAGCATAGACGACGCGCACAGCACAGATACGCAGTGTTTT. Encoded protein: CASIDDAHSTDTQCF.

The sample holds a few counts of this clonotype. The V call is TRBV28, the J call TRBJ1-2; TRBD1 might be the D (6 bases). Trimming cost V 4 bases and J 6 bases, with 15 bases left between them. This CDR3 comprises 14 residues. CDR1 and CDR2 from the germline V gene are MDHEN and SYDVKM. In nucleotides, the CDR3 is TGTGCCAGCAGTTGGGGGCTCGGGAAAGATGGCTACACCTTC. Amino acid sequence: CASSWGLGKDGYTF.

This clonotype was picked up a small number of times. As DNA, the CDR3 is TGTGCCAGCAGCGTAGGGGACACGTATGGAAACACCATATATTTT. As protein: CASSVGDTYGNTIYF. The V and J genes are TRBV9 and TRBJ1-3; tentative D call: TRBD1 (6 bases). The CDR3 spans 15 residues. V was shortened by 0 bases and J by 3 bases, with 10 bases between the two germline ends. Germline V gives CDR1 SGDLS, CDR2 YYNGEE.

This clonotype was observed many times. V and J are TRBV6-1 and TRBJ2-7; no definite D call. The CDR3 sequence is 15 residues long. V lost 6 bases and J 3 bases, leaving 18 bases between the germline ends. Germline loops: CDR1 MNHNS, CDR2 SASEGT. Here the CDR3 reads CASREREQGLYEQYF. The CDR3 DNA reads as TGTGCCAGCAGGGAACGCGAACAAGGCCTCTACGAGCAGTACTTC.

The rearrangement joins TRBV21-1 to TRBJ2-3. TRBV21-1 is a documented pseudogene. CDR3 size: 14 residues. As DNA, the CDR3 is TGTGCCAGCAGCAAAGATACTTGCACAGATACGCAGTATTTT. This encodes CASSKDTCTDTQYF.

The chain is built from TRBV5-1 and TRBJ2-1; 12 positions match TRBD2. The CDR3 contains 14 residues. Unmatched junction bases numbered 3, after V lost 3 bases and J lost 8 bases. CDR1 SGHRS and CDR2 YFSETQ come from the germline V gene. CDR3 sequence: CASSSSGRVDEQFF. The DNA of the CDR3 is TGCGCCAGCAGCTCTAGCGGGAGGGTTGATGAGCAGTTCTTC. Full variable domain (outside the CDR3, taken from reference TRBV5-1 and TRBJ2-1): KAGVTQTPRYLIKTRGQQVTLSCSPISGHRSVSWYQQTPGQGLQFLFEYFSETQRNKGNFPGRFSGRQFSNSRSEMNVSTLELGDSALYLCASSSSGRVDEQFFGPGTRLTVL.

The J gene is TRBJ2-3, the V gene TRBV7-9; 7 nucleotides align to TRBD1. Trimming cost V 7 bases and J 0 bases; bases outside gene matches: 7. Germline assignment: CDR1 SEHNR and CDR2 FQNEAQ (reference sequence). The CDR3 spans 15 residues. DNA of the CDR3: TGTGCCAGCATCCGGACAGGCACTAGCACAGATACGCAGTATTTT. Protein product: CASIRTGTSTDTQYF.

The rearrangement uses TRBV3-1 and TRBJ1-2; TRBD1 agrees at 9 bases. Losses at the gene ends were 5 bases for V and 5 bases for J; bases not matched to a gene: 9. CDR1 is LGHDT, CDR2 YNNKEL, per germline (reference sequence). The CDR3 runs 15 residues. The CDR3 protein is CASSSRTGAGYGYTF. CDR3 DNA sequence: TGTGCCAGCAGCTCTCGGACAGGGGCGGGATATGGCTACACCTTC.

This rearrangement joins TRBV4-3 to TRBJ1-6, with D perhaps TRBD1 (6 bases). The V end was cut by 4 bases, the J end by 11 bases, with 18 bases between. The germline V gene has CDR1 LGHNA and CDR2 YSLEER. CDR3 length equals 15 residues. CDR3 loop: CASSLGTRTGAPLHF. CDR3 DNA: TGCGCCAGCAGCCTCGGGACAAGGACTGGGGCACCCCTCCACTTT.

CDR3 sequence (DNA): TGTGCCAGCAGCCAAGACCCCCTTGGGGGGGGAGGGACCCAGTACTTC. The encoded protein is CASSQDPLGGGGTQYF. This chain joins TRBV4-2 and TRBJ2-5, with 7 bases aligning to TRBD2. The germline V gene encodes CDR1 LGHNA and CDR2 YNFKEQ. CDR3 length equals 16 residues. The trim removed 0 bases at V and 7 bases at J, leaving 11 bases unmatched.

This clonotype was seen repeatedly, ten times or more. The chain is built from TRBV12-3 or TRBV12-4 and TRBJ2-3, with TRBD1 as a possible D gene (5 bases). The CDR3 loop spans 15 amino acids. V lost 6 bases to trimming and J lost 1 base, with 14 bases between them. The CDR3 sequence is CASSPGQGGTDTQYF. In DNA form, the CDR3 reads TGTGCCAGCAGCCCCGGACAAGGGGGCACAGATACGCAGTATTTT.